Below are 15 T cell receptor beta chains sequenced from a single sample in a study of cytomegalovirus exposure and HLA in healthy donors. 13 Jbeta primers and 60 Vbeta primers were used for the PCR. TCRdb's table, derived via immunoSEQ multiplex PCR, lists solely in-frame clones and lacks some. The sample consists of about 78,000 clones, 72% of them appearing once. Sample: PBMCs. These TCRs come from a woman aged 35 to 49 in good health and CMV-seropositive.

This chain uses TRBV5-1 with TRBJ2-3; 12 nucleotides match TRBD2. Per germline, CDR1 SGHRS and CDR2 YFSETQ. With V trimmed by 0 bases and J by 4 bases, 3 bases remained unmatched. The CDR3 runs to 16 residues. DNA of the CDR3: TGCGCCAGCAGCTTGGCTCTAGCGGGAGGGTCAGATACGCAGTATTTT. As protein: CASSLALAGGSDTQYF.

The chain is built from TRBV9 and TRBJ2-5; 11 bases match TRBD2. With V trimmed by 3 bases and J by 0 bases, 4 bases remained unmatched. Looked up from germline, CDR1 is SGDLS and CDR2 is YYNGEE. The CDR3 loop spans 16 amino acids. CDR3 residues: CASSDVGLADQETQYF. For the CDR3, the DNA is TGTGCCAGCAGCGATGTGGGACTAGCGGACCAAGAGACCCAGTACTTC. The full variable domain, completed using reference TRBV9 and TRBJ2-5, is DSGVTQTPKHLITATGQRVTLRCSPRSGDLSVYWYQQSLDQGLQFLIQYYNGEERAKGNILERFSAQQFPDLHSELNLSSLELGDSALYFCASSDVGLADQETQYFGPGTRLLVL.

This CDR3 reads CASSFHRSEDSYGYTF. DNA for the CDR3: TGTGCCAGCAGTTTTCATAGGTCGGAGGATAGCTATGGCTACACCTTC. V usage is TRBV27 and J usage is TRBJ1-2; D unresolved. V dropped 3 bases and J dropped 4 bases, with 18 bases sitting between them. Germline assignment: CDR1 MNHEY and CDR2 SMNVEV (reference sequence). This CDR3 is 16 amino acids long.

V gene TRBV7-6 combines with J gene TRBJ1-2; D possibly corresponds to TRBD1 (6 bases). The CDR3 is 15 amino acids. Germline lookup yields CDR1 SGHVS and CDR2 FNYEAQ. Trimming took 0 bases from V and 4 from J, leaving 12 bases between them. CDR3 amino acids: CASSLARTDIYGYTF. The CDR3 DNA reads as TGTGCCAGCAGCTTAGCGCGGACAGATATCTATGGCTACACCTTC.

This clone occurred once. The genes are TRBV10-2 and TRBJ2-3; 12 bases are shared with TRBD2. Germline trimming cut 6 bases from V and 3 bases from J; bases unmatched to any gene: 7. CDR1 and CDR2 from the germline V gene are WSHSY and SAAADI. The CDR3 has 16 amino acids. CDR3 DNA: TGCGCCAGCAGAATAGGCCTAGCGGGAGGGACAGATACGCAGTATTTT. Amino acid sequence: CASRIGLAGGTDTQYF.

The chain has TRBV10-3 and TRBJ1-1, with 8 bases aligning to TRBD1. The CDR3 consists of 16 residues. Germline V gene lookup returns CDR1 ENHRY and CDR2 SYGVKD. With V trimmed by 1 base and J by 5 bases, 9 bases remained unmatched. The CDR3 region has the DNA TGTGCCATCAGTGAGTACAGGGGGGACACGGGGACTGAAGCTTTCTTT. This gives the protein CAISEYRGDTGTEAFF.

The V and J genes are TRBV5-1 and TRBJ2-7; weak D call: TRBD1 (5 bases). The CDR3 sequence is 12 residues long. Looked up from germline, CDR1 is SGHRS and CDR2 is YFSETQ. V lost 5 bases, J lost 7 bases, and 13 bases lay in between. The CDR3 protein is CASSIGVREQYF. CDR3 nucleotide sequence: TGCGCCAGCAGTATAGGGGTTAGGGAGCAGTACTTC.

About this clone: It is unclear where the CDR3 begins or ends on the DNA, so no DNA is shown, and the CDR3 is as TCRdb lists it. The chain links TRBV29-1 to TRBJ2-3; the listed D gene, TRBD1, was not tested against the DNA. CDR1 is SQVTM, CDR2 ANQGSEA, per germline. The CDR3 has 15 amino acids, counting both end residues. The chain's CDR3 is CSVARGTGRAPRLYF.

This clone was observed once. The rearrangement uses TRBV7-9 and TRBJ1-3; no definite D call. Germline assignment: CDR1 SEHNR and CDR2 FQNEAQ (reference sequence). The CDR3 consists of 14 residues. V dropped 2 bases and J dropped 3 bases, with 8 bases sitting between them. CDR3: CASSLTRNGNTIYF. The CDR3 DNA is TGTGCCAGCAGCTTAACGAGAAATGGAAACACCATATATTTT.

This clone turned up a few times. CDR3 sequence: CAISESGGPQHF. As DNA, the CDR3 is TGTGCCATCAGTGAGTCAGGAGGGCCCCAGCATTTT. V gene TRBV10-3 combines with J gene TRBJ1-5; D gene ambiguous. This CDR3 contains 12 residues. Germline CDR1 is ENHRY and CDR2 is SYGVKD. The V and J ends lost 0 bases and 9 bases respectively, with 6 bases between them.

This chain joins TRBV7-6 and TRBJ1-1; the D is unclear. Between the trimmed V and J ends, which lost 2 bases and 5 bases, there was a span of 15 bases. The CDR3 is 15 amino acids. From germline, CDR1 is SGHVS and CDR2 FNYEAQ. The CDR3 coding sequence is TGTGCCAGCAGCTTAAATCCCGACCTAGTGACTGAAGCTTTCTTT. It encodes CASSLNPDLVTEAFF.

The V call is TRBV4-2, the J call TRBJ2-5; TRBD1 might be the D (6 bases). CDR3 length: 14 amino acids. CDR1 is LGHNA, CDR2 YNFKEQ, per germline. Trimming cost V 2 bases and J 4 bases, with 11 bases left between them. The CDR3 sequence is CASSQPIRGETQYF. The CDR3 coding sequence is TGTGCCAGCAGCCAACCGATCAGGGGAGAGACCCAGTACTTC.

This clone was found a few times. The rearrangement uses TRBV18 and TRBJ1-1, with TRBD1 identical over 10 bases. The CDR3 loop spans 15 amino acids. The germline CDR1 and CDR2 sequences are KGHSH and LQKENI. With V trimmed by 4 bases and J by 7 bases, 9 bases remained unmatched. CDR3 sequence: CASSLGTGEDGEAFF. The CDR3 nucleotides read TGTGCCAGCTCACTCGGGACAGGGGAAGATGGTGAAGCTTTCTTT. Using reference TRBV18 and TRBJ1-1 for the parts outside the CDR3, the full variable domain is NAGVMQNPRHLVRRRGQEARLRCSPMKGHSHVYWYRQLPEEGLKFMVYLQKENIIDESGMPKERFSAEFPKEGPSILRIQQVVRGDSAAYFCASSLGTGEDGEAFFGQGTRLTVV.

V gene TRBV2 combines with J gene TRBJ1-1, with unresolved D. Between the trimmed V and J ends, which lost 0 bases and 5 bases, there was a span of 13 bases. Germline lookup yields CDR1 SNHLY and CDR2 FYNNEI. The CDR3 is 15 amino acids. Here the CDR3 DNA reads TGTGCCAGCAGTGAAGCGGCGGCAGTCGGAACTGAAGCTTTCTTT. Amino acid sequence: CASSEAAAVGTEAFF.

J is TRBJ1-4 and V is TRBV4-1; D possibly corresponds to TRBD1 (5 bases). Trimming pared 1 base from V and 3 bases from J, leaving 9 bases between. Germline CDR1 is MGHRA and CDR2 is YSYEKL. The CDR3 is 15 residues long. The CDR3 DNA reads TGCGCCAGCAGCCAAGGACAGCTACCTAATGAAAAACTGTTTTTT. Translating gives CASSQGQLPNEKLFF.